This entry concerns a single T cell receptor beta chain. Its antigen is unknown. The sample is drawn from a study of shared clonotypes between healthy human individuals. Study-wide findings and caveats: The genetic and exposure-history diversity represented was limited by few donors.

This was a deep-level run. Clones were read by immunoSEQ multiplex PCR, and TCRdb kept only the in-frame ones, dropping some. The data hold fewer than 400,000 clones, with roughly 70% observed a single time. The CDR3 totals 17 residues. The rearrangement links TRBV21-1 to TRBJ1-5; TRBD1 is the table's D call, not checked against the DNA. TRBV21-1 is a pseudogene segment. The source material was memory CD4+ T cells sorted from blood. Specified subset: CD45RA-negative fraction. The origin of this receptor is a man aged 25-45 years in good health. For the CDR3, the DNA is TGTGCCAGCAGCAAATCAGGGCTCGACAGTATCAATCAGCCCCAGCATTTT. It translates to CASSKSGLDSINQPQHF.